Listed here are 20 T cell receptor beta chains from one sample, sequenced in a study of T-cell reconstitution after alpha-beta-depleted transplantation in children. The TCRbeta library was prepared with unique molecular identifiers. MiXCR, run by TCRdb on the PCR reads, gives a single entry per CDR3 protein. The table has under 850,000 distinct CDR3 sequences, 13% seen once. This material consisted of PBMCs, taken before TCRalphabeta/CD19-depleted stem cell transplant. The receptor set was obtained from a girl under 10 years old with congenital amegakaryocytic thrombocytopenia, due to receive a stem cell transplant.

This clonotype came up many times. J is TRBJ2-3 and V is TRBV5-1; 7 bases line up with TRBD2. V was pared by 2 bases and J by 4 bases, with 13 bases of the junction left unmatched. Germline assignment: CDR1 SGHRS and CDR2 YFSETQ. This CDR3 has 17 amino acids. In DNA form, the CDR3 reads TGCGCCAGCAGCTTTCCAGCGGGACGTCTTCGAGCAGATACGCAGTATTTT. Protein sequence: CASSFPAGRLRADTQYF.

This clonotype occurred many times. The chain employs TRBV29-1 and TRBJ2-5, with a possible D match to TRBD1 (6 bases). CDR1 and CDR2 from the germline V gene are SQVTM and ANQGSEA. This CDR3 contains 13 residues. Deletions cut 7 bases from V and 1 base from J, with 13 bases between. CDR3 sequence (DNA): TGCAGCGGCTTGGGGGCGGTCCAAGAGACCCAGTACTTC. It translates to CSGLGAVQETQYF.

In its sample, this clonotype was seen a few times. The chain joins TRBV27 to TRBJ2-5, with D unresolved. The CDR3 length is 11 residues. Trimming shortened V by 8 bases and J by 5 bases, and 9 bases separated the two germline ends. Per the germline V gene, CDR1 is MNHEY and CDR2 is SMNVEV (reference sequence). In DNA form, the CDR3 reads TGTGCCAGCCCAAAGGTGGAGACCCAGTACTTC. Residues: CASPKVETQYF.

A few counts support this clonotype. CDR3 DNA: TGTGCCAGCAATTCCCGGACAGGGCCCTACGAGCAGTACTTC. This translates into CASNSRTGPYEQYF. The chain joins TRBV6-5 to TRBJ2-7, with 8 bases identical to TRBD1. Germline assignment: CDR1 MNHEY and CDR2 SVGAGI. After removal of 7 bases from V and 2 bases from J, the junction contained 7 bases not matched to a gene. The CDR3 contains 14 residues.

The V call is TRBV28, the J call TRBJ2-1; D is perhaps TRBD1 (6 bases). Germline CDR1 MDHEN, CDR2 SYDVKM. There are 14 residues in the CDR3. V was clipped by 3 bases and J by 5 bases, with 11 bases between them. CDR3 nucleotides: TGTGCCAGCAGTTTGTGGAAGGGGGACAATGAGCAGTTCTTC. Translated, it gives CASSLWKGDNEQFF.

This clonotype was picked up many times. The chain couples TRBV20-1 to TRBJ1-1, with TRBD1 matching over 9 bases. The CDR3 sequence is 14 residues long. Germline values: CDR1 DFQATT, CDR2 SNEGSKA (reference sequence). Trimming removed 2 bases from V and 5 bases from J; junction bases left unmatched: 6. Here the CDR3 reads CSARKTGGNTEAFF. The CDR3 DNA reads as TGCAGTGCTAGAAAGACAGGGGGAAATACTGAAGCTTTCTTT.

The table lists this clonotype with a few counts. This CDR3 reads CSAAHLIKQETQYF. The CDR3 coding sequence is TGCAGTGCGGCCCACCTCATTAAGCAAGAGACCCAGTACTTC. The chain recombines TRBV20-1 with TRBJ2-5, with unresolved D. The germline CDR1 and CDR2 sequences are DFQATT and SNEGSKA (reference sequence). Deletions cut 6 bases from V and 2 bases from J, with 16 bases between. The CDR3 is 14 amino acids.

V gene TRBV2 combines with J gene TRBJ2-1; possible D gene TRBD1, 5 bases. The V gene's germline CDR1 is SNHLY and CDR2 FYNNEI. With 1 base removed from V and 6 bases from J, the gap between germline ends came to 13 bases. CDR3 length: 15 residues. The CDR3 reads CASSEVKTVPNEQFF. The DNA for the CDR3 is TGTGCCAGCAGTGAAGTCAAGACAGTCCCCAATGAGCAGTTCTTC.

V gene TRBV5-1 combines with J gene TRBJ2-3; 7 bases match TRBD2. Germline V gene lookup returns CDR1 SGHRS and CDR2 YFSETQ. V lost 3 bases, J lost 3 bases, and 4 bases stayed unmatched. The CDR3 sequence is 14 residues long. The CDR3 nucleotides are TGCGCCAGCAGCTACAGCGGGATAACAGATACGCAGTATTTT. It translates to CASSYSGITDTQYF. The entire variable domain, with the rest obtained from reference TRBV5-1 and TRBJ2-3, is as follows: KAGVTQTPRYLIKTRGQQVTLSCSPISGHRSVSWYQQTPGQGLQFLFEYFSETQRNKGNFPGRFSGRQFSNSRSEMNVSTLELGDSALYLCASSYSGITDTQYFGPGTRLTVL.

This clonotype was seen at least ten times. This chain joins TRBV5-1 and TRBJ2-1; tentative D call: TRBD2 (5 bases). This CDR3 has 16 residues. Looked up from germline, CDR1 is SGHRS and CDR2 is YFSETQ. V was pared by 5 bases and J by 4 bases, with 19 bases between. The CDR3 region is CASSPAISGRYNEQFF. The CDR3 DNA reads TGCGCCAGCAGTCCCGCAATCAGCGGTCGGTACAATGAGCAGTTCTTC.

This clonotype was counted at least ten times. The V and J genes are TRBV7-9 and TRBJ2-7; D tentatively fits TRBD1 or TRBD2 (5 bases each). CDR3 length equals 14 residues. The V end lost 5 bases, the J end lost 2 bases, and 13 bases lay between the germline ends. Germline loops: CDR1 SEHNR, CDR2 FQNEAQ (reference sequence). The CDR3 reads CASSESGRTYEQYF. The CDR3, as DNA: TGTGCCAGCAGCGAATCGGGACGGACCTACGAGCAGTACTTC.

This clonotype appeared many times. In DNA form, the CDR3 reads TGTGCCAGCAGTTCTACCCAGTTCGGGCCCTACGAGCAGTACTTC. Amino acids: CASSSTQFGPYEQYF. The chain has TRBV6-5 and TRBJ2-7; no clear D gene. The CDR3 consists of 15 residues. Germline CDR1 MNHEY, CDR2 SVGAGI. The V end was cut by 4 bases, the J end by 2 bases, with 15 bases between.

Here the CDR3 reads CASGSRLAGLNTGELFF. The CDR3 DNA reads as TGCGCCAGCGGATCCAGACTAGCGGGATTGAACACCGGGGAGCTGTTTTTT. The chain uses TRBV5-1 and TRBJ2-2; 11 bases match TRBD2. The CDR3 extends over 17 amino acids. V lost 7 bases to trimming and J lost 1 base; unmatched junction nucleotides: 9. The germline V gene encodes CDR1 SGHRS and CDR2 YFSETQ.

There are many counts of this clonotype. V is TRBV29-1 and J is TRBJ2-7; TRBD2 might be the D (6 bases). This CDR3 is built from 15 residues. V lost 5 bases to trimming and J lost 6 bases, with 23 bases between them. In germline, CDR1 is SQVTM, CDR2 ANQGSEA. This CDR3 reads CSVWSSVTGLGEQYF. CDR3 bases: TGCAGCGTTTGGTCTAGCGTCACGGGACTCGGCGAGCAGTACTTC.

This clonotype appeared a few times. J is TRBJ2-5 and V is TRBV5-1; 13 positions agree with TRBD2. CDR3 length: 18 amino acids. Germline assignment: CDR1 SGHRS and CDR2 YFSETQ. Trimming cost V 4 bases and J 5 bases; bases outside gene matches: 14. The CDR3 DNA follows: TGCGCCAGCAGCCCCGTAATAAGGACTAGCGGGGGCATGGAGACCCAGTACTTC. As protein: CASSPVIRTSGGMETQYF. The whole variable domain, filled in from reference TRBV5-1 and TRBJ2-5, reads KAGVTQTPRYLIKTRGQQVTLSCSPISGHRSVSWYQQTPGQGLQFLFEYFSETQRNKGNFPGRFSGRQFSNSRSEMNVSTLELGDSALYLCASSPVIRTSGGMETQYFGPGTRLLVL.

V and J are TRBV30 and TRBJ1-5, with D tentatively TRBD1 (5 bases). V was pared by 2 bases and J by 3 bases, with 8 bases between. There are 13 residues in the CDR3. The germline V gene has CDR1 GTSNPN and CDR2 SVGIG (reference sequence). The CDR3 protein is CAWSRGTNQPQHF. The CDR3 DNA sequence: TGTGCCTGGAGTAGGGGTACCAATCAGCCCCAGCATTTT.

This clonotype was counted only a few times. The chain uses TRBV2 and TRBJ2-7; no clear D. V lost 5 bases and J lost 4, with 9 bases in between. CDR3 length equals 12 residues. Looked up from germline, CDR1 is SNHLY and CDR2 is FYNNEI. The CDR3 reads CASSTPGYEQYF. Written as DNA, the CDR3 is TGTGCCAGCAGTACGCCCGGTTACGAGCAGTACTTC.

This clonotype was observed many times. The CDR3 coding sequence is TGCAGTGCTCCCAAGCGGGGGTACGAGCAGTACTTC. This gives the protein CSAPKRGYEQYF. The chain has TRBV20-1 and TRBJ2-7; the match to TRBD2 covers 8 bases. Germline lookup yields CDR1 DFQATT and CDR2 SNEGSKA (reference sequence). V dropped 5 bases and J dropped 4; count of bases not matched to a gene: 4. This CDR3 comprises 12 residues.

At least ten counts were recorded for this clonotype. The chain links TRBV20-1 to TRBJ2-1, with a weak D call TRBD2 (5 bases). The V gene's germline CDR1 is DFQATT and CDR2 SNEGSKA (reference sequence). Trimming shortened V by 1 base and J by 7 bases, and 11 bases separated the two germline ends. CDR3 length: 13 residues. The CDR3, as DNA: TGCAGTGCTAGAGGCCCCCTAGCAAATGAGCAGTTCTTC. Its protein is CSARGPLANEQFF.

This clonotype has at least ten counts. The chain links TRBV15 to TRBJ2-1, with TRBD2 matching over 8 bases. Per germline, CDR1 LNHNV and CDR2 YYDKDF (reference sequence). The V gene end was trimmed by 4 bases and the J gene end by 8 bases; junction bases not matched to a gene: 7. CDR3 length: 14 amino acids. The CDR3 nucleotides read TGTGCCACCAGCAACAGCGGGAGTGGTGATGAGCAGTTCTTC. Its protein product is CATSNSGSGDEQFF.